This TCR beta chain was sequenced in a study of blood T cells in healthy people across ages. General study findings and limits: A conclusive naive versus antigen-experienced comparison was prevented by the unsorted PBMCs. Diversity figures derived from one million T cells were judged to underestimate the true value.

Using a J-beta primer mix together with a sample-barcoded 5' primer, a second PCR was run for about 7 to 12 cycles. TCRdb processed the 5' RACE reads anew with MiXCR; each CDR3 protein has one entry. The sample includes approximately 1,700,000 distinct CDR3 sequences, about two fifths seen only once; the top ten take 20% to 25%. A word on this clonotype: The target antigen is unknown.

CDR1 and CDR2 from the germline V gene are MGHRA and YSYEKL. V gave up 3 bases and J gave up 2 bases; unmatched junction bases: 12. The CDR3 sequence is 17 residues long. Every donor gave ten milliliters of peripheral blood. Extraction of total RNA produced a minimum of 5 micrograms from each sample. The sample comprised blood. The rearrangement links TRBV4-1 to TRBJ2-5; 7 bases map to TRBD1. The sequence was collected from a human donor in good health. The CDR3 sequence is CASSQGAPGTEQETQYF. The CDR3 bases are TGCGCCAGCAGCCAGGGGGCACCCGGGACAGAACAAGAGACCCAGTACTTC.